Given below is one T cell receptor beta chain in context. The specificity of this receptor is unknown. There are no base qualities to consult, and no much larger clone falls within one base. This specimen comes from a study of cytomegalovirus exposure and HLA in healthy donors (dated by TCRdb to between 2016 and 2019). Regarding the research as a whole: An earlier analysis of more than 550 of the donors reported under 300 Gb of sequence data and 117 million unique TCR beta sequences obtained from about 200 million T cells. An early release that covered some 630 HLA-typed donors contained about 300 gigabases of sequencing data and 80 million or so unique TCR sequences. Among the 398 genotyped donors, approximately 76% belonged to the genetic ancestry cluster associated with self-reported Caucasian donors. The study aimed to test whether cataloging public T cell receptors could reveal signatures of past pathogen exposure. The T cell repertoires of 670 or so subjects were profiled by immunosequencing and related to cytomegalovirus serostatus. Besides the first cohort of around 700 subjects, a separate validation cohort made up of 120 different subjects was used. To predict cytomegalovirus infection status, the study brought together high-throughput TCR immunosequencing, statistical association of individual TCRs with disease status, and machine learning. To study patterns of TCR occurrence, a later analysis re-analyzed previously published TCR beta repertoires from just over 650 donors and added high-resolution HLA genotyping. Rather than using new phenotypic data, the later analysis identified candidate immune exposures from TCR beta sequences and from how often those sequences occurred across donors. An earlier analysis of 587 of the donors used high-throughput TCR beta sequencing to judge whether each TCR beta V gene segment behaved as functional or pseudogenic. Donor age, sex, ethnicity and CMV serostatus were compiled together with the repertoire data. A later genetic analysis took genome-wide SNP genotypes for about 55% of the 666 donors and used that subset as a discovery cohort. All discovery cohort repertoires had been generated on a single sequencing platform. HLA typing included class I and class II loci at four-digit resolution. The number of typed donors differed by locus: about 620-640 for A, B, C, DRB1 and DQB1; 500 to 550 for DQA1; some 610 for DPA1; and around 450 for DPB1. Four to six DR-DQ haplotypes were handled as single units for association and clustering because linkage in the cohort was strong. Among several hundred genotyped donors of the cohort, an average of about 240,000 unique TCR beta nucleotide sequences was sequenced per donor, of which roughly 18% were non-productive. Beyond this particular receptor, the publication reports: V-gene and J-gene trimming of TCR beta chains was associated with a missense DCLRE1C variant in a later genetic analysis, and the association was replicated in an independent cohort. For the cohort, immune exposure information was limited to CMV serostatus. Compared with the approximately 600-donor mean, donors in an Asian-associated ancestry cluster had fewer N-insertions in productive TCRs, according to a later genetic analysis. In vitro tests confirmed that a few of the cytomegalovirus-associated TCR beta chains recognize cytomegalovirus antigens. HLA typing was unavailable for some donors at each locus, so association tests used only the typed subset. Presence/absence analyses assumed roughly uniform sequencing depth across donors, an assumption that may not hold. In both the original and validation cohorts, the classifier was reported to diagnose cytomegalovirus status with high specificity and sensitivity. A later analysis found that HLA-associated TCR beta chains were more clonally expanded and had lower generation probabilities than equally common non-associated chains. Most TCR sequences were observed very rarely across donors, whereas some public TCRs were present in many individuals. According to the authors, the approach could potentially be generalized to other disease states and immunological phenotypes. According to a later analysis, TCR association rates differed among HLA loci, with DRB1 alleles showing the most associated TCRs and HLA-C alleles showing the fewest. Several of the top co-occurrence clusters appeared to be linked to parvovirus B19, influenza, CMV and Epstein-Barr virus, according to a later analysis. A group of highly shared sequence variants was considered likely to be a technical artifact of the sequencing pipeline. At a false discovery rate of 0.05, a later analysis linked under 20,000 TCR beta sequences to specific HLA alleles. A total of 150 to 200 TCR beta chains were listed by the study as associated with cytomegalovirus. A later analysis found that most CMV-associated TCR beta chains appeared HLA-restricted, with HLA associations seemingly driven largely by CMV exposure. The cohort was sequenced for TCR beta chains only, and without alpha or paired-chain data the features that could be detected were limited. Linkage disequilibrium might explain the correlated functional status among segregating V segments, but an unknown experimental factor could not be excluded. Broadly in line with IMGT annotations, most TCR beta V segments showed up in productive rearrangements about 90% or about 30% of the time in an earlier analysis of 450 to 600 of the donors. A further reported finding was that TCR beta sequences accurately predicted the HLA-A and HLA-B alleles for most subjects in the first cohort. Assigning TCR associations to individual alleles was difficult when HLA alleles, especially DR and DQ, strongly co-occurred. Some IMGT-functional V segments, including TRBV6-2 and TRBV6-3, could not be distinguished by the 87-base-pair reads and were therefore excluded. About 15 rarely observed V segments, including chromosome 9 orphons, were excluded from the earlier analysis of a few hundred of the donors because counts were too low.

The cohort comprised 710 or so healthy bone marrow donors. At the time of sampling, every cohort member was nominally healthy, though immune exposures that went unrecorded were likely present. The donor was CMV seropositive and was included in the group of about 290 seropositive cohort members. Every donor gave a peripheral blood sample, and the peripheral blood mononuclear cells from that sample were used for TCR beta sequencing. The Qiagen DNeasy Blood Extraction Kit was used to extract genomic DNA from the blood cell samples. Based on the germline V gene, the CDR1 and CDR2 sequences are SGHAT and FQNNGV. V is shortened by 5 bases, J by 0 bases, and the region joining them spans 13 bases. Its CDR3 holds 15 amino acids, cysteine through phenylalanine. The kept DNA is CDR3 alone, 45 bases in frame from the first base. The method behind the library was the immunoSEQ multiplex PCR assay. The multiplex PCR relied on a mix of 60 forward primers for TCR Vbeta segments and 13 reverse primers for TCR Jbeta segments. Amplification of the CDR3 region of rearranged TCR beta genes was performed with a multiplex PCR assay on genomic DNA. Amplified TCR beta libraries were sequenced as 87-base-pair reads on the Illumina HiSeq System. As for how the authors treated the data: A later analysis tallied 75 million to 95 million unique TCR beta chains across the 550 to 850 repertoires, and some 12 million of those chains were shared by two or more donors. To remove PCR and sequencing errors, raw reads were error-corrected and collapsed into unique sequences using a nearest-neighbor algorithm that merged closely related sequences. V, D and J gene segments were assigned by aligning CDR3 sequences to IMGT reference sequences. For a sequence to be retained, at least a six-nucleotide match to both a V gene segment and a J gene segment was required. A rearrangement was called productive if the CDR3 had no stop codons and remained in frame with V and J, and every other rearrangement was called non-productive. CDR3 was defined by IMGT convention, running from the second conserved V-encoded cysteine to the conserved J-encoded phenylalanine. The earlier analysis of about 610 of the donors excluded any sequence lacking an unambiguous match to a single V gene segment. An earlier analysis of a few hundred of the donors classified V segments as functional when productive rearrangements were above 56.7% and as segregating when the standard deviation between donors was above 5%. A statistical classification framework was developed to diagnose cytomegalovirus status using the catalog of TCR beta chain sequences. A later analysis assigned V and J genes by comparing TCR nucleotide sequences with IMGT/GENE-DB human TR gene sequences. In a later analysis, CDR3 sequences and most-parsimonious VDJ recombination scenarios were assigned using the TCRdist pipeline. In a later analysis, every TCR beta chain was defined by the combination of its CDR3 amino acid sequence and its V-gene family, and reads without a unique V-gene family were dropped. As a way to deal with suspected cross-contamination and a sequencing artifact, a later analysis dropped approximately 590 nucleotide sequences that were highly shared and had low generation probability. For each public chain, a later analysis derived a clonal expansion index from normalized ranks of inferred template counts within each repertoire. Generation probabilities in a later analysis came from a VDJ recombination model fitted to out-of-frame rearrangements, and those results were checked against IGoR. A later analysis scored TCR-TCR, TCR-HLA and TCR-CMV co-occurrence with hypergeometric tests, applying a repertoire-size bias correction to TCR pairs. A later analysis estimated false discovery rates by permuting HLA or CMV assignments 20 times. In a later analysis, co-occurring TCRs were grouped with DBSCAN, and TCRdist sequence similarity was added when clustering was performed within HLA-allele-positive subsets. Repertoires with fewer than 30,000 or more than 120,000 public chains were left out of co-occurrence clustering, as were about 5 repertoires with anomalous nucleotide sharing. TCRdb took over this immuneACCESS table, retaining in-frame rearrangements with V and J assigned. Such tables are incomplete; in checked studies, under half of the missing clones stem from an unresolved V gene, and the remainder is unexplained. D and trimming come from the DNA, and the V and J calls and clone size come from that table. This sample is represented by 150,000 to 200,000 clones; around 78% of them were singletons. The top ten clonotypes cover just over 2% of the sample.

The source material was PBMCs. This receptor chain uses TRBV11-2 and TRBJ1-1; the D gene assignment is ambiguous. The origin of this receptor is a woman aged 25 to 39 in good health and CMV-seropositive. The CDR3 sequence is CASSPSYQVNTEAFF. The DNA sequence is TGTGCCAGCAGCCCAAGTTACCAGGTGAACACTGAAGCTTTCTTT.